This TCR beta chain came from a study of beta chain features in type 1 diabetes. As for the study in general: Cells sorted and examined across all samples totaled approximately 100,000,000.

Expressed TCRB transcripts were sequenced, since all the RNA that had been isolated was reverse transcribed. Data came from immunoSEQ multiplex PCR; TCRdb stores just in-frame clones and leaves some out. This sample has 330,000 or so clones, with 12% to 15% found just once. CDR1 is ENHRY and CDR2 is SYGVKD in the germline V gene. CDR3 size: 13 residues. General observations from the study: Moderate yet significant TCRB CDR3 shortening was seen in Type 1 diabetes patients in all four CD4+ subsets. PCR may have favored shorter templates equally in patients and controls. When VDJ junctions were examined, type 1 diabetes patients showed fewer insertions and more deletions.

For this clone: What it binds is unknown. An end of the junction differs from the germline gene, which may be a read error.

This chain links TRBV10-3 with TRBJ1-6; D not resolved. This clonotype was sampled from a young man in good health. Sequenced material: central memory CD4+ T cells from blood. The CDR3 DNA follows: TGTGCCAGCAGTACTCAACAAGGTTCACCCCTCCACTTT. Encoded protein: CASSTQQGSPLHF.